This TCR beta chain was identified in a study of TIL therapy for anti-PD-1-resistant metastatic lung cancer. Study overall: By whole-exome sequencing, median non-synonymous tumor mutation burden was around 1.5 mutations per megabase.

Sample time point: pre-treatment sample, taken before nivolumab and TIL therapy. The immunoSEQ assay was v3. Libraries were sequenced to 2 million to 2.5 million read pairs (survey) or roughly 4.5-6.5 million (deep). The table came from immunoSEQ multiplex PCR; TCRdb's copy has only in-frame clones and leaves some out. The sample contains just under 60,000 clones, around four fifths of which appear only once. The sample consisted of blood, taken at baseline. The clonotype was recovered from a person between 30 and 79 years old with non-small cell lung cancer.

The CDR3 region has the DNA TGTGCCAGCAGGACAGGGGATTACTATGGCTACACCTTC. This encodes CASRTGDYYGYTF. This chain links TRBV6-5 with TRBJ1-2, with TRBD1 identical over 8 bases. This CDR3 region has 13 residues. Looked up from germline, CDR1 is MNHEY and CDR2 is SVGAGI. The V segment lost 6 bases and the J segment 3 bases; nucleotides outside the gene matches: 3.